Listed below are T cell receptor beta chains from one sample, sequenced in a study of sequential checkpoint blockade in melanoma. Here immunoSEQ multiplex PCR was the method, and the copy in TCRdb shows in-frame clones only, minus some. The sample holds approximately 11,000 clones, roughly 69% seen once. The sample was CD8+ T cells sorted from blood (inferred from file names), taken from a patient given nivolumab and ipilimumab in sequence. The receptors stem from a human donor with melanoma. CDR3s include the opening cysteine and the closing phenylalanine or tryptophan. The D gene is left open where the match is weak. Expanded clones are given a class, and other clones once, few, many or no size at all.

len: 16; d_gene: TRBD1; v_gene: TRBV7-8; abundance: .; j_gene: TRBJ1-2; CDR3nt: TGTGCCAGCAGCGTATACGACAGGGAATCGCGGTATGGCTACACCTTC; CDR3aa: CASSVYDRESRYGYTF
len: 16; d_gene: TRBD1; v_gene: TRBV5-1; abundance: .; j_gene: TRBJ2-7; CDR3nt: TGCGCCAGCACCTTCTATCTACACGGGACAGTGTACGAGCAGTACTTC; CDR3aa: CASTFYLHGTVYEQYF
len: 13; d_gene: TRBD1; v_gene: TRBV7-9; abundance: .; j_gene: TRBJ1-2; CDR3nt: TGTGCCAGCAGCTTGGGGACAGCGCTTGGCTACACCTTC; CDR3aa: CASSLGTALGYTF
len: 13; d_gene: .; v_gene: TRBV28; abundance: .; j_gene: TRBJ2-7; CDR3nt: TGTGCCAGCAGTTTGCAGGGTTGGTACGAGCAGTACTTC; CDR3aa: CASSLQGWYEQYF
len: 14; d_gene: TRBD1; v_gene: TRBV27; abundance: .; j_gene: TRBJ1-5; CDR3nt: TGTGCCTCCCGGGCAGGGGGTAGCAATCAGCCCCAGCATTTT; CDR3aa: CASRAGGSNQPQHF
len: 15; d_gene: .; v_gene: TRBV6-5; abundance: few; j_gene: TRBJ2-7; CDR3nt: TGTGCCAGCAGTTCGGGACACGATAGCTCCTACGAGCAGTACTTC; CDR3aa: CASSSGHDSSYEQYF
len: 12; d_gene: .; v_gene: TRBV6-5; abundance: .; j_gene: TRBJ2-7; CDR3nt: TGTGCCAGCAGTTATACAGGTTACGAGCAGTACTTC; CDR3aa: CASSYTGYEQYF
len: 14; d_gene: .; v_gene: TRBV23-1; abundance: .; j_gene: TRBJ2-5; CDR3nt: TGCGCCAGCAGTAATTGGGCCGCAAACGGTGGGCAGTACTTC; CDR3aa: CASSNWAANGGQYF
len: 16; d_gene: TRBD1; v_gene: TRBV9; abundance: once; j_gene: TRBJ2-1; CDR3nt: TGTGCCAGCAGCCCGAGAGGGGGCAGCTCCTACAATGAGCAGTTCTTC; CDR3aa: CASSPRGGSSYNEQFF
len: 16; d_gene: .; v_gene: TRBV7-9; abundance: .; j_gene: TRBJ1-2; CDR3nt: TGTGCCAGCAGCACACCCGCGAGGGGGACTAACTATGGCTACACCTTC; CDR3aa: CASSTPARGTNYGYTF
len: 13; d_gene: TRBD2; v_gene: TRBV27; abundance: .; j_gene: TRBJ2-7; CDR3nt: TGTGCCAGTAGACTAGCGGGGGCCTACGAGCAGTACTTC; CDR3aa: CASRLAGAYEQYF
len: 14; d_gene: TRBD1; v_gene: TRBV9; abundance: .; j_gene: TRBJ2-1; CDR3nt: TGTGCCAGCAGCGCCCAGACAGGGCTCAATGAGCAGTTCTTC; CDR3aa: CASSAQTGLNEQFF
len: 16; d_gene: TRBD1; v_gene: TRBV2; abundance: .; j_gene: TRBJ1-2; CDR3nt: TGTGCCAGCAGTGGGACAGGGGGCGACCAACCGATGAGGTACACCTTC; CDR3aa: CASSGTGGDQPMRYTF
len: 14; d_gene: .; v_gene: TRBV10-2; abundance: .; j_gene: TRBJ1-2; CDR3nt: TGCGCCAGCAGTGAGTGGCAGGGTAGCGGCGGCTACACCTTC; CDR3aa: CASSEWQGSGGYTF
len: 16; d_gene: .; v_gene: TRBV4-1; abundance: .; j_gene: TRBJ1-5; CDR3nt: TGCGCCAGCAGCCAAGCCGGACAGAAAAGCAATCAGCCCCAGCATTTT; CDR3aa: CASSQAGQKSNQPQHF
len: 14; d_gene: TRBD1; v_gene: TRBV18; abundance: .; j_gene: TRBJ2-5; CDR3nt: TGTGCCAGCTCTCCCCGGGACAGGGGAGAGACCCAGTACTTC; CDR3aa: CASSPRDRGETQYF
len: 14; d_gene: TRBD2; v_gene: TRBV4-2; abundance: .; j_gene: TRBJ2-7; CDR3nt: TGTGCCAGCTCCGGGGGAGCGGGGGGCTACGAGCAGTACTTC; CDR3aa: CASSGGAGGYEQYF
len: 13; d_gene: .; v_gene: TRBV5-4; abundance: .; j_gene: TRBJ1-1; CDR3nt: TGTGCCAGCAGCTATGACAGAAACACTGAAGCTTTCTTT; CDR3aa: CASSYDRNTEAFF
len: 15; d_gene: .; v_gene: TRBV7-9; abundance: .; j_gene: TRBJ1-2; CDR3nt: TGTGCCAGCAGCTTAGGGGCCAGCTCCAACTATGGCTACACCTTC; CDR3aa: CASSLGASSNYGYTF
len: 13; d_gene: TRBD1; v_gene: TRBV7-8; abundance: once; j_gene: TRBJ2-1; CDR3nt: TGTGCCAGCAGCCCCGGGACAGTCTATGAGCAGTTCTTC; CDR3aa: CASSPGTVYEQFF
len: 12; d_gene: TRBD2; v_gene: TRBV29-1; abundance: .; j_gene: TRBJ2-7; CDR3nt: TGCAGCGTGGGAGGGAGTGGTCTGGAGCAGTACTTC; CDR3aa: CSVGGSGLEQYF
len: 14; d_gene: .; v_gene: TRBV30; abundance: .; j_gene: TRBJ1-2; CDR3nt: TGTGCCTGGAGTGTAAGGGGAAGTAACTATGGCTACACCTTC; CDR3aa: CAWSVRGSNYGYTF
len: 11; d_gene: TRBD1; v_gene: TRBV2; abundance: .; j_gene: TRBJ2-7; CDR3nt: TGTGCCAGCACAGGGGGCAACGAGCAGTACTTC; CDR3aa: CASTGGNEQYF
len: 18; d_gene: TRBD1; v_gene: TRBV19; abundance: medium-sized; j_gene: TRBJ1-2; CDR3nt: TGTGCCAGTAGTATAGGGAAGGAGGACAGGGGGCTTTACTATGGCTACACCTTC; CDR3aa: CASSIGKEDRGLYYGYTF
len: 15; d_gene: TRBD1; v_gene: TRBV27; abundance: .; j_gene: TRBJ2-1; CDR3nt: TGTGCCAGCAGTCTGGTCGACAGGGCCTGGAATGAGCAGTTCTTC; CDR3aa: CASSLVDRAWNEQFF
len: 13; d_gene: TRBD1; v_gene: TRBV7-8; abundance: few; j_gene: TRBJ2-7; CDR3nt: TGTGCCAGCAGGCGGACAGGCTCCTACGAGCAGTACTTC; CDR3aa: CASRRTGSYEQYF
len: 12; d_gene: .; v_gene: TRBV7-9; abundance: few; j_gene: TRBJ1-5; CDR3nt: TGTGCCAGCAGCCAAGACAAGCAGCCCCAGCATTTT; CDR3aa: CASSQDKQPQHF
len: 15; d_gene: TRBD2; v_gene: TRBV18; abundance: .; j_gene: TRBJ2-7; CDR3nt: TGTGCCAGCTCCCCGCCCAGCGGGAGCTCCTACGAGCAGTACTTC; CDR3aa: CASSPPSGSSYEQYF
len: 13; d_gene: .; v_gene: TRBV28; abundance: few; j_gene: TRBJ2-7; CDR3nt: TGTGCCAGCAGTCCCCTAGTAATTGACGAGCAGTACTTC; CDR3aa: CASSPLVIDEQYF
len: 17; d_gene: TRBD1; v_gene: TRBV19; abundance: .; j_gene: TRBJ1-2; CDR3nt: TGTGCCAGTAGTATCTCGGGACAGGAGGCCCTTAACTATGGCTACACCTTC; CDR3aa: CASSISGQEALNYGYTF
len: 14; d_gene: .; v_gene: TRBV5-6; abundance: few; j_gene: TRBJ2-7; CDR3nt: TGTGCCAGCAGCTTGGAATCACGGGGTTACGAGCAGTACTTC; CDR3aa: CASSLESRGYEQYF
len: 15; d_gene: TRBD2; v_gene: TRBV5-1; abundance: .; j_gene: TRBJ2-1; CDR3nt: TGCGCCAGCAGCTACAGCGGGAGGGCGCAAAATGAGCAGTTCTTC; CDR3aa: CASSYSGRAQNEQFF